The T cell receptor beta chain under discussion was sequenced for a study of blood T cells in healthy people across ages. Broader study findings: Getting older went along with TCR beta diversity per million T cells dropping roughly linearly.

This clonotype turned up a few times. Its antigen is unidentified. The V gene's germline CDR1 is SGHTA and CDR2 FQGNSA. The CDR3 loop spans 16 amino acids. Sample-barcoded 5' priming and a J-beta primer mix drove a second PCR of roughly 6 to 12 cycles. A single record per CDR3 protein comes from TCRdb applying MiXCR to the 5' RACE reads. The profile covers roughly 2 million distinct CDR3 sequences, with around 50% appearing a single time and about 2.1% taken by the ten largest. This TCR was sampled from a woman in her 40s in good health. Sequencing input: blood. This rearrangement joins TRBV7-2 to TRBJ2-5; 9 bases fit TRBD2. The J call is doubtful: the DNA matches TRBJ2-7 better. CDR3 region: CASSLFGGGAAREQYF. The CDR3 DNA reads TGTGCCAGCAGCTTATTCGGCGGGGGGGCGGCTCGCGAGCAGTACTTC.